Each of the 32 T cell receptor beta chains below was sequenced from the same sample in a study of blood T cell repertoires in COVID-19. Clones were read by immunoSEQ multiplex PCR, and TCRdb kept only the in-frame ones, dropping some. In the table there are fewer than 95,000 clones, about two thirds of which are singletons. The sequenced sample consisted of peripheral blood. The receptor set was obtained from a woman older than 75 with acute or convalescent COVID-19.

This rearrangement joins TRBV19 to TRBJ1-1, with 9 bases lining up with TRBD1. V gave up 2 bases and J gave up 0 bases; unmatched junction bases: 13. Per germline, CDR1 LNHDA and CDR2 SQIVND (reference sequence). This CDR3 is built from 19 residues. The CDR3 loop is CASSIQQGARNLMNTEAFF. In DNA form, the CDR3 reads TGTGCCAGTAGTATACAACAGGGGGCGAGAAACTTAATGAACACTGAAGCTTTCTTT.

The CDR3 bases are TGTGCCAGCAGCGCCTTTAGCGGGGGCGACACCGGGGAGCTGTTTTTT. It translates to CASSAFSGGDTGELFF. The V call is TRBV9, the J call TRBJ2-2; 9 nucleotides agree with TRBD2. The germline V gene encodes CDR1 SGDLS and CDR2 YYNGEE. The trim removed 3 bases at V and 3 bases at J, leaving 6 bases unmatched. The CDR3 spans 16 residues.

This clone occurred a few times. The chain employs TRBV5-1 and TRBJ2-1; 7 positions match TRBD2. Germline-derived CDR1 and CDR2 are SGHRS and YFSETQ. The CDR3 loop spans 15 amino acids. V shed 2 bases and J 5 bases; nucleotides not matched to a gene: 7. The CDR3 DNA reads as TGCGCCAGCAGCTTCGGAGGGCGGGGGAACAATGAGCAGTTCTTC. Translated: CASSFGGRGNNEQFF. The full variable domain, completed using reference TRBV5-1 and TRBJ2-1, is KAGVTQTPRYLIKTRGQQVTLSCSPISGHRSVSWYQQTPGQGLQFLFEYFSETQRNKGNFPGRFSGRQFSNSRSEMNVSTLELGDSALYLCASSFGGRGNNEQFFGPGTRLTVL.

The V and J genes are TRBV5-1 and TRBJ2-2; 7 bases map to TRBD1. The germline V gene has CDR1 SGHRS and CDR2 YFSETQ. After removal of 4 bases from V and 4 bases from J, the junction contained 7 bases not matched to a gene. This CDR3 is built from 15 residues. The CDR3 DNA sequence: TGCGCCAGCAGCCCCGGGACAGATATCACCGGGGAGCTGTTTTTT. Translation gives CASSPGTDITGELFF.

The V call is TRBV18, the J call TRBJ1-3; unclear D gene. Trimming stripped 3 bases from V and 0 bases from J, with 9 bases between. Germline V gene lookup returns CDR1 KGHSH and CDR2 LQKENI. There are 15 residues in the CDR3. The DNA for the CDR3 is TGTGCCAGCTCACCTATCACCGGCTCTGGAAACACCATATATTTT. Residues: CASSPITGSGNTIYF.

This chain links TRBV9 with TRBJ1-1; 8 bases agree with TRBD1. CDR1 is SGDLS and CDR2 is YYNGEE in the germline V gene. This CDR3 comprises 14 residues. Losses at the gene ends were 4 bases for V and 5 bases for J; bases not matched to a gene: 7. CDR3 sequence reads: CASSPLQGGTEAFF. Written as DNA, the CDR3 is TGTGCCAGCAGCCCTTTACAGGGGGGAACTGAAGCTTTCTTT.

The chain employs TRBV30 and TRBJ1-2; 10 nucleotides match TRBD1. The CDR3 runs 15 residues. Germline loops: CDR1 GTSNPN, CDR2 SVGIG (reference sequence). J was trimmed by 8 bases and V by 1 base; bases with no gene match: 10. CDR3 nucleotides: TGTGCCTGGAGTGAGGGGACAGGGGCCAATCGAGGCTACACCTTC. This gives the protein CAWSEGTGANRGYTF.

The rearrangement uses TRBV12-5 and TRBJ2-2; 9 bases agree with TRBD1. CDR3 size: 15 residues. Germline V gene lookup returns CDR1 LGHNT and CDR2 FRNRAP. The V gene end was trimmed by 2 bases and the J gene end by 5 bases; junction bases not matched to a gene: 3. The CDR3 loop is CASGLMTGGTGELFF. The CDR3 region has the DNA TGTGCTAGTGGTTTGATGACAGGGGGAACCGGGGAGCTGTTTTTT.

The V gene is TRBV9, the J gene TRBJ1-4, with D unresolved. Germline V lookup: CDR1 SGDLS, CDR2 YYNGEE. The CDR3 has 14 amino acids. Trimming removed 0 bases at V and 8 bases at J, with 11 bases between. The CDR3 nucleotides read TGTGCCAGCAGCGTAGGGGAGGGATTCGAAAAACTGTTTTTT. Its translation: CASSVGEGFEKLFF. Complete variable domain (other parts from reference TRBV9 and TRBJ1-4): DSGVTQTPKHLITATGQRVTLRCSPRSGDLSVYWYQQSLDQGLQFLIQYYNGEERAKGNILERFSAQQFPDLHSELNLSSLELGDSALYFCASSVGEGFEKLFFGSGTQLSVL.

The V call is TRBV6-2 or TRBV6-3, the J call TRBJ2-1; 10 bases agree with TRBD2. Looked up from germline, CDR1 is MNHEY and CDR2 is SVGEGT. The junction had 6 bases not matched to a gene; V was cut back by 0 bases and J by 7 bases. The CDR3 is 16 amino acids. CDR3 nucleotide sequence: TGTGCCAGCAGTTACTCGTTTAGCGGGGGGTTGAATGAGCAGTTCTTC. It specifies CASSYSFSGGLNEQFF.

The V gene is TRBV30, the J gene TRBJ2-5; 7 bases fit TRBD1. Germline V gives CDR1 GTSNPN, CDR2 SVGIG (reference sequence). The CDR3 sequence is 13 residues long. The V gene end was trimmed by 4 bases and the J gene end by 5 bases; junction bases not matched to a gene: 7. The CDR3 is CAWTGQGDETQYF. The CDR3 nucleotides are TGTGCCTGGACGGGCCAGGGGGATGAGACCCAGTACTTC.

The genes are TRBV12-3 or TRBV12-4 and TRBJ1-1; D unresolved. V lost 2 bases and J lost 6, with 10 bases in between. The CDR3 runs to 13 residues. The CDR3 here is CASSLMEGAEAFF. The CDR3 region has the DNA TGTGCCAGCAGTTTAATGGAGGGCGCTGAAGCTTTCTTT.

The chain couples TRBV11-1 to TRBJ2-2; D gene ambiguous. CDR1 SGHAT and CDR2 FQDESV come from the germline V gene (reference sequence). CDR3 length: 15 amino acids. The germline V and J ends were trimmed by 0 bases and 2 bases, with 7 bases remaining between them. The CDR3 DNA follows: TGTGCCAGCAGCTTAGCTTCAGGAAACACCGGGGAGCTGTTTTTT. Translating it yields CASSLASGNTGELFF.

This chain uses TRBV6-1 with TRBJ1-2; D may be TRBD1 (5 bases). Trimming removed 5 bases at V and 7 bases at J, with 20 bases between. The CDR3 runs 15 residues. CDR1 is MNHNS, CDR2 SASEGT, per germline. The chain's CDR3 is CASSSRGHLGGGYTF. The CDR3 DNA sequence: TGTGCCAGCAGTTCCCGTGGACATTTGGGCGGTGGCTACACCTTC.

This chain's CDR3 is CASSLDGQGYNEQFF. The DNA for the CDR3 is TGTGCCAGCAGCCTGGATGGACAGGGGTACAATGAGCAGTTCTTC. The rearrangement uses TRBV7-3 and TRBJ2-1; 9 bases are shared with TRBD1. The CDR3 spans 15 residues. Per germline, CDR1 SGHTA and CDR2 FQGTGA. V shed 5 bases and J 4 bases; nucleotides not matched to a gene: 6.

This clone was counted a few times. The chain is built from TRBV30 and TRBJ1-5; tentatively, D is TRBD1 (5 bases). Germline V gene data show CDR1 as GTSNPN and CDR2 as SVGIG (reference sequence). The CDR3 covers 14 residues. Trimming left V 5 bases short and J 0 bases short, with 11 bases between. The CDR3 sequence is CAWSRGYSNQPQHF. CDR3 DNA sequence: TGTGCCTGGTCCCGGGGGTATAGCAATCAGCCCCAGCATTTT. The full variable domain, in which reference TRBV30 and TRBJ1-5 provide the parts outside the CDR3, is SQTIHQWPATLVQPVGSPLSLECTVEGTSNPNLYWYRQAAGRGLQLLFYSVGIGQISSEVPQNLSASRPQDRQFILSSKKLLLSDSGFYLCAWSRGYSNQPQHFGDGTRLSIL.

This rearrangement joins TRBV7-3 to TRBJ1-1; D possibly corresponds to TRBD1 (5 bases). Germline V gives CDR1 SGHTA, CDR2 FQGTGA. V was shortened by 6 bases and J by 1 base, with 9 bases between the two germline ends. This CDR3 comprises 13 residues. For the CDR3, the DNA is TGTGCCAGCAGTCAGACAGCGAACACTGAAGCTTTCTTT. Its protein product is CASSQTANTEAFF.

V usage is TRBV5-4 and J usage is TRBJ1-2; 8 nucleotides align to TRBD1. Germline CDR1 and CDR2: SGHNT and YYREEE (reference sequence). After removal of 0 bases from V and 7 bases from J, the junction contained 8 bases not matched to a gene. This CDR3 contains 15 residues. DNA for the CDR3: TGTGCCAGCAGCTTGGTGCAGGGGGCGAAGGGTGGCTACACCTTC. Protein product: CASSLVQGAKGGYTF.

The DNA for the CDR3 is TGTGCCAGCAGCTTGTGGACACAGAACACTGAAGCTTTCTTT. This translates into CASSLWTQNTEAFF. The V gene is TRBV5-4, the J gene TRBJ1-1; maybe TRBD1 (5 bases). The germline V gene encodes CDR1 SGHNT and CDR2 YYREEE (reference sequence). CDR3 length: 14 residues. The V and J ends lost 1 base and 1 base respectively, with 8 bases between them.

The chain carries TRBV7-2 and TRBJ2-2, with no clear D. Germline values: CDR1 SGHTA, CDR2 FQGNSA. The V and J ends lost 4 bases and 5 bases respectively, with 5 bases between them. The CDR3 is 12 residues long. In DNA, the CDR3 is TGTGCCAGCAGCTCGCGGACCGGGGAGCTGTTTTTT. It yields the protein CASSSRTGELFF.

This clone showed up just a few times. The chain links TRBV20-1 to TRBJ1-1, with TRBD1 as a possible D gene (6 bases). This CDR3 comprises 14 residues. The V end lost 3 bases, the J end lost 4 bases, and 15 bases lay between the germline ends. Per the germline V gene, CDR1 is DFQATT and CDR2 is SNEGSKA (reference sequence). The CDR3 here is CSASGPQGFTEAFF. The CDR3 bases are TGCAGTGCTAGTGGCCCACAGGGCTTCACTGAAGCTTTCTTT.

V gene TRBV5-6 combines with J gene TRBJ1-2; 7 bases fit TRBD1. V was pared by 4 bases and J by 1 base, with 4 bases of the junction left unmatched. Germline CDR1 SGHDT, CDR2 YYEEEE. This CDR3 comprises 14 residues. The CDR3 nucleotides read TGTGCCAGCAGCCGCCGGGACAGTAACTATGGCTACACCTTC. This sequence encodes CASSRRDSNYGYTF. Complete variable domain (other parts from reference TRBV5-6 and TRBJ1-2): DAGVTQSPTHLIKTRGQQVTLRCSPKSGHDTVSWYQQALGQGPQFIFQYYEEEERQRGNFPDRFSGHQFPNYSSELNVNALLLGDSALYLCASSRRDSNYGYTFGSGTRLTVV.

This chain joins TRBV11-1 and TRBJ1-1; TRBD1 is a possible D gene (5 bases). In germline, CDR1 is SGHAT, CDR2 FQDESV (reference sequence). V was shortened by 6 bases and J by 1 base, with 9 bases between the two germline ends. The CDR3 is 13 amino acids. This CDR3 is CASSRQRNTEAFF. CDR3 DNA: TGTGCCAGCAGTCGACAGAGGAACACTGAAGCTTTCTTT.

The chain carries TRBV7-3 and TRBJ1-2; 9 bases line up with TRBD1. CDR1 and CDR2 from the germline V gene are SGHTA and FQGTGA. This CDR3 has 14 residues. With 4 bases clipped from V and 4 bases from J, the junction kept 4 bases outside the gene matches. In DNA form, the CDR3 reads TGTGCCAGCAGCTCGCCGGGACAGGGCTATGGCTACACCTTC. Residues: CASSSPGQGYGYTF.

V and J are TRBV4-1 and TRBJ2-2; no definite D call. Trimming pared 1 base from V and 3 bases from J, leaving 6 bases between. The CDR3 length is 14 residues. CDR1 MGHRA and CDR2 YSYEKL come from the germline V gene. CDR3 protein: CASSQVVHTGELFF. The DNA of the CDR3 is TGCGCCAGCAGCCAAGTAGTGCACACCGGGGAGCTGTTTTTT.

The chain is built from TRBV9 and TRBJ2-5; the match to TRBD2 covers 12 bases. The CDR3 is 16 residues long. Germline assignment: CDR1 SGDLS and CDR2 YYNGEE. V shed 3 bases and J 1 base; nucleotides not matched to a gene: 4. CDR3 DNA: TGTGCCAGCAGCGCCGGACTAGCGGGGATCCAAGAGACCCAGTACTTC. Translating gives CASSAGLAGIQETQYF.

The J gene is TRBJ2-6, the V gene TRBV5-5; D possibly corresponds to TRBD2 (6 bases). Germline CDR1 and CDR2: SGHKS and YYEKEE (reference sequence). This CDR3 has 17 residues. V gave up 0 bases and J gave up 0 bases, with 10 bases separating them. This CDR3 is CASSLDGGSSGANVLTF. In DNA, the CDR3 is TGTGCCAGCAGCTTGGACGGGGGTAGCTCTGGGGCCAACGTCCTGACTTTC.

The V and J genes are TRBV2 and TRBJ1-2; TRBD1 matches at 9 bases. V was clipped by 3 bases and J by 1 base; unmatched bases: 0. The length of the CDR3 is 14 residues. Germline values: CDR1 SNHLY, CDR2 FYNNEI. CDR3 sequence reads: CASSEGQGNYGYTF. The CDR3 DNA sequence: TGTGCCAGCAGTGAGGGACAGGGTAACTATGGCTACACCTTC.

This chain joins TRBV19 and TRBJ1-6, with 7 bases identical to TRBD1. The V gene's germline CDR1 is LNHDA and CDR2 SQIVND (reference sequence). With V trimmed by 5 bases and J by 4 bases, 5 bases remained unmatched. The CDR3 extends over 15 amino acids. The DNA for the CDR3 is TGTGCCAGTAGTCCTGGGACAGCTTATAATTCACCCCTCCACTTT. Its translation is CASSPGTAYNSPLHF.

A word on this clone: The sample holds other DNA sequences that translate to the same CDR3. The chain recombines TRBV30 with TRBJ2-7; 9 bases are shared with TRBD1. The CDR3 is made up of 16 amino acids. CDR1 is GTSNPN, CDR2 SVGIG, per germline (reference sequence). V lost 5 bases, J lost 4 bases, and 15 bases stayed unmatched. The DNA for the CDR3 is TGTGCCTGGGGGCCACATCCCGGGACAGGGAATTACGAGCAGTACTTC. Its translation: CAWGPHPGTGNYEQYF.

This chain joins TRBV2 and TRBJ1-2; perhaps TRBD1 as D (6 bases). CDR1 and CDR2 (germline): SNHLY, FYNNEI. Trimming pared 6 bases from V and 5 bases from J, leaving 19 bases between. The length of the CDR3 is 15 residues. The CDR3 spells CASSILQGTYYGYTF. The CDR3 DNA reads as TGTGCCAGCAGCATATTACAGGGAACCTATTATGGCTACACCTTC. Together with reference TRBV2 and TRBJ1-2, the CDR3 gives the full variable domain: EPEVTQTPSHQVTQMGQEVILRCVPISNHLYFYWYRQILGQKVEFLVSFYNNEISEKSEIFDDQFSVERPDGSNFTLKIRSTKLEDSAMYFCASSILQGTYYGYTFGSGTRLTVV.

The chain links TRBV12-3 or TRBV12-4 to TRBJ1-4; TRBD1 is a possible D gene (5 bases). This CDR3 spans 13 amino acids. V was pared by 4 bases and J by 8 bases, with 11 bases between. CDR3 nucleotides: TGTGCCAGCAGTTACGCAGGGTGGGAAAAACTGTTTTTT. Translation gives CASSYAGWEKLFF.